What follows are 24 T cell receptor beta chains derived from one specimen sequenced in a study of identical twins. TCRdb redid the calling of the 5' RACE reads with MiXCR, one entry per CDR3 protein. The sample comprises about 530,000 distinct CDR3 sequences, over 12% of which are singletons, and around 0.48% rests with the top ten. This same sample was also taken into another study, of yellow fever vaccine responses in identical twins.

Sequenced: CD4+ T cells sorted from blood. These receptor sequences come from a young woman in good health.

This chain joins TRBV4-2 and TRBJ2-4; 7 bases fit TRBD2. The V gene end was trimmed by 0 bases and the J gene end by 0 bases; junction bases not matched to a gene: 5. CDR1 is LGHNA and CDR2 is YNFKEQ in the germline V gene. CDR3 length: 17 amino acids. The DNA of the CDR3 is TGTGCCAGCAGCCAAGATTGGAGCGGGGTAGCCAAAAACATTCAGTACTTC. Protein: CASSQDWSGVAKNIQYF.

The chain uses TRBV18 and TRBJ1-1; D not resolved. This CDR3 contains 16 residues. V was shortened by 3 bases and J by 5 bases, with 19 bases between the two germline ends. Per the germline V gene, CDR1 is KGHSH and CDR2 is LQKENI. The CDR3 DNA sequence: TGTGCCAGCTCACCTCCGGGAATAAAGGTGGGGACTGAAGCTTTCTTT. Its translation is CASSPPGIKVGTEAFF.

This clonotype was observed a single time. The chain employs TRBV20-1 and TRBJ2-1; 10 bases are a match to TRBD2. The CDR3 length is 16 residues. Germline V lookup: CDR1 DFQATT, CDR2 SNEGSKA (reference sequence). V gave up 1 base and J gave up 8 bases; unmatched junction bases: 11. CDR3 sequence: CSARAGGGTSDYEQFF. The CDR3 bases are TGCAGTGCTAGAGCCGGGGGGGGGACTAGCGACTATGAGCAGTTCTTC.

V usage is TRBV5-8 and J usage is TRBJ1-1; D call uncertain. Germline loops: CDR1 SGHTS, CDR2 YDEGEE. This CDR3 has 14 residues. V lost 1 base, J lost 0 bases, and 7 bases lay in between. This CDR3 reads CASSLNTVNTEAFF. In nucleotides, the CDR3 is TGTGCCAGCAGCTTGAATACAGTGAACACTGAAGCTTTCTTT. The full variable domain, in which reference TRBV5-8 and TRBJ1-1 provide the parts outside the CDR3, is EAGVTQSPTHLIKTRGQQATLRCSPISGHTSVYWYQQALGLGLQFLLWYDEGEERNRGNFPPRFSGRQFPNYSSELNVNALELEDSALYLCASSLNTVNTEAFFGQGTRLTVV.

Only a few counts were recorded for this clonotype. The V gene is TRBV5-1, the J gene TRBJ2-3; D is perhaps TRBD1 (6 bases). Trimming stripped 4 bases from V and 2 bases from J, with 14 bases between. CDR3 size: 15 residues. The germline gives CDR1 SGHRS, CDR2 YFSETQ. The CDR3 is CASSNLQGSTDTQYF. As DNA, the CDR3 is TGCGCCAGCAGCAACCTCCAGGGGTCCACAGATACGCAGTATTTT.

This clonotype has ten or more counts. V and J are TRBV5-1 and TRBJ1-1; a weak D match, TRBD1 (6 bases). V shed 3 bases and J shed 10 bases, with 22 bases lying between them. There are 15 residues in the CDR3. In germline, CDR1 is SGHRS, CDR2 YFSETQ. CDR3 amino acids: CASSSSGTPARRAFF. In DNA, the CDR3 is TGCGCCAGCAGCTCGAGCGGGACACCGGCCAGGAGAGCTTTCTTT.

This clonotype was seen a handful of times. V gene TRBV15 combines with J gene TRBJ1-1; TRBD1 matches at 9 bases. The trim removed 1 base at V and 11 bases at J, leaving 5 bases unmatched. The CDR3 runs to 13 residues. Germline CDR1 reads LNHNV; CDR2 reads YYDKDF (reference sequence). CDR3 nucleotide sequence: TGTGCCACCAGCAGAGGCGGGGACAGGGACGCTTTCTTT. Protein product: CATSRGGDRDAFF.

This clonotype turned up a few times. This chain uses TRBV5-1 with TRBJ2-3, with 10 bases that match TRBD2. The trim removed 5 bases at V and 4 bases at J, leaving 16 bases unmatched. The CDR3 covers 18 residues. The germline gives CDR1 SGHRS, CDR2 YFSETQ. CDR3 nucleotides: TGCGCCAGCAGTCCGGAAGGGGGGCTAGCGGGAGTCCCAGATACGCAGTATTTT. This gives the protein CASSPEGGLAGVPDTQYF.

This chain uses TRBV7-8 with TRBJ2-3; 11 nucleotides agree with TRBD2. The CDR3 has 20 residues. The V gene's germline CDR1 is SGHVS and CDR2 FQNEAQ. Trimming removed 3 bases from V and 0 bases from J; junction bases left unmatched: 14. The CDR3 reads CASSLHWDSRTSGSTDTQYF. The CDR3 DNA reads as TGTGCCAGCAGCTTGCACTGGGACAGCCGGACTAGCGGGAGCACAGATACGCAGTATTTT.

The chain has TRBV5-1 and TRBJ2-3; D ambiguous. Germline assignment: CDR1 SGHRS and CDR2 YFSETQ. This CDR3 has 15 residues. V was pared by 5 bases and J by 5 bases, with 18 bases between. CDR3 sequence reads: CASSFAGTAIDTQYF. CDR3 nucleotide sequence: TGCGCCAGCAGTTTCGCCGGCACCGCCATAGATACGCAGTATTTT.

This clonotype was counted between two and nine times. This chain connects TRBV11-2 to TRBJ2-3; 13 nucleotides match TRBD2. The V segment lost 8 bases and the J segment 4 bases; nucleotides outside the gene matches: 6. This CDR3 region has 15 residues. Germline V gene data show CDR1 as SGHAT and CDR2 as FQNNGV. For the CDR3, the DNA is TGTGCCAGCTCTTTCACTAGCGGGGGGGCAGATACGCAGTATTTT. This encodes CASSFTSGGADTQYF.

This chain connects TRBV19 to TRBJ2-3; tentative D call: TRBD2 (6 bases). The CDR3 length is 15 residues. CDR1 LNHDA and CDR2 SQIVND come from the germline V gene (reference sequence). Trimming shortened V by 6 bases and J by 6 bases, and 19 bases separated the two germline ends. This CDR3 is CASSDEGTGVDTQYF. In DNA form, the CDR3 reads TGTGCCAGTAGCGATGAAGGGACTGGGGTGGATACGCAGTATTTT.

CDR3 protein: CSVANTGEAGELFF. The CDR3 DNA reads as TGCAGCGTAGCAAATACAGGGGAGGCCGGGGAGCTGTTTTTT. The gene calls are TRBV29-1 and TRBJ2-2; D perhaps matches TRBD1 (7 bases). Germline V CDR1 and CDR2: SQVTM, ANQGSEA. The CDR3 spans 14 residues. V gave up 6 bases and J gave up 6 bases, with 17 bases separating them.

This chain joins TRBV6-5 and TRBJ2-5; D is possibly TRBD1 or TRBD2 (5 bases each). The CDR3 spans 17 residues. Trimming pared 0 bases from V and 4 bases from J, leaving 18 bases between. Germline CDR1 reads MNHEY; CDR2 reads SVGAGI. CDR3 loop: CASSYSSSGTLGETQYF. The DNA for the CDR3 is TGTGCCAGCAGTTACTCCTCTTCCGGGACCCTTGGAGAGACCCAGTACTTC.

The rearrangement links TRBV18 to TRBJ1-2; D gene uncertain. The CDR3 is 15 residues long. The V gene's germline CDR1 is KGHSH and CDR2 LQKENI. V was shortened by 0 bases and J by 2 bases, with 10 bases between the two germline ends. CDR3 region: CASSPPISQNYGYTF. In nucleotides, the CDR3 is TGTGCCAGCTCACCACCGATATCACAGAACTATGGCTACACCTTC.

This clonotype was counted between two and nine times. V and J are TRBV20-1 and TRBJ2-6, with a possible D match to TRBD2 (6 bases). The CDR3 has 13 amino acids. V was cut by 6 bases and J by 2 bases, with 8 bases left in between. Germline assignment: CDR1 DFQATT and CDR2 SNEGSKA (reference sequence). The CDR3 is CSARRAGANVLTF. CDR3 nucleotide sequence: TGCAGTGCCAGGAGGGCTGGGGCCAACGTCCTGACTTTC.

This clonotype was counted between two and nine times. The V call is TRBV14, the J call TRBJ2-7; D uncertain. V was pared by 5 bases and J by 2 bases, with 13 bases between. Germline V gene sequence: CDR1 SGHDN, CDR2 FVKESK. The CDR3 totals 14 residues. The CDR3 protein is CASSFDIGPYEQYF. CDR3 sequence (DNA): TGTGCCAGCAGCTTCGACATAGGGCCCTACGAGCAGTACTTC.

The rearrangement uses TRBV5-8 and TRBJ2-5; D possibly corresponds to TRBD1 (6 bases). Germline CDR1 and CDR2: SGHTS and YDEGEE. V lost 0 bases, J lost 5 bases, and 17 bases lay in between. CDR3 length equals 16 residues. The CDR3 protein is CASSLARTAWLETQYF. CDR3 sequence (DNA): TGTGCCAGCAGCTTGGCCAGGACAGCCTGGTTGGAGACCCAGTACTTC.

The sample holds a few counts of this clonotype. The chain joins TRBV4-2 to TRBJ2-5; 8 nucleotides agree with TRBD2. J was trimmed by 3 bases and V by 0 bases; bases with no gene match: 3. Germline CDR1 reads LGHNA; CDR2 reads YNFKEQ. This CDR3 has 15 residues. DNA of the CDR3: TGTGCCAGCAGCCAAGATGGGACTAGTGAAGAGACCCAGTACTTC. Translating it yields CASSQDGTSEETQYF.

The CDR3 nucleotides read TGTGCCAGCAGCCAACTTACGGGCATGGTAGAGACCCAGTACTTC. Protein sequence: CASSQLTGMVETQYF. The J gene is TRBJ2-5, the V gene TRBV3-1; D gene uncertain. This CDR3 comprises 15 residues. Germline values: CDR1 LGHDT, CDR2 YNNKEL (reference sequence). The germline V and J ends were trimmed by 2 bases and 4 bases, with 14 bases remaining between them.

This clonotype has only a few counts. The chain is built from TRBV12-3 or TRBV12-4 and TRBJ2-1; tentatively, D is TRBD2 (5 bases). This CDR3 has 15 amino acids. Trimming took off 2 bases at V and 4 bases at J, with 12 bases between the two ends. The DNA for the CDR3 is TGTGCCAGCAGTTTAAACGGGGATCAATACAATGAGCAGTTCTTC. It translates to CASSLNGDQYNEQFF.

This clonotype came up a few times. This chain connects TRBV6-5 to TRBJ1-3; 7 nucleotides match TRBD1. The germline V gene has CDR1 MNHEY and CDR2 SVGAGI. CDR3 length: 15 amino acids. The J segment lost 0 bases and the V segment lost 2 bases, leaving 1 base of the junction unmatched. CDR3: CASSYRQGSGNTIYF. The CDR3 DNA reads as TGTGCCAGCAGTTACAGACAGGGCTCTGGAAACACCATATATTTT.

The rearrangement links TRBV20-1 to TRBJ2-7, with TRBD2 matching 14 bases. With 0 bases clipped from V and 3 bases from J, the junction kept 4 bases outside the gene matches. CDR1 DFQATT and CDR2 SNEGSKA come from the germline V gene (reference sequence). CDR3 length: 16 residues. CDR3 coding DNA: TGCAGTGCTAGAGATAGCGGGACTAGCGGGGGCTACGAGCAGTACGTC. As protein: CSARDSGTSGGYEQYV.

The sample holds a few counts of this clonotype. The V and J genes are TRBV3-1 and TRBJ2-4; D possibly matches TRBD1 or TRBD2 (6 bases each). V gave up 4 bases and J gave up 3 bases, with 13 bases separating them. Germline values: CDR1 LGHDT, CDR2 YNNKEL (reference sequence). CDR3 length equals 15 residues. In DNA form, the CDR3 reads TGTGCCAGCAGCCCCCAGGGGACTGGCAAAAACATTCAGTACTTC. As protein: CASSPQGTGKNIQYF.